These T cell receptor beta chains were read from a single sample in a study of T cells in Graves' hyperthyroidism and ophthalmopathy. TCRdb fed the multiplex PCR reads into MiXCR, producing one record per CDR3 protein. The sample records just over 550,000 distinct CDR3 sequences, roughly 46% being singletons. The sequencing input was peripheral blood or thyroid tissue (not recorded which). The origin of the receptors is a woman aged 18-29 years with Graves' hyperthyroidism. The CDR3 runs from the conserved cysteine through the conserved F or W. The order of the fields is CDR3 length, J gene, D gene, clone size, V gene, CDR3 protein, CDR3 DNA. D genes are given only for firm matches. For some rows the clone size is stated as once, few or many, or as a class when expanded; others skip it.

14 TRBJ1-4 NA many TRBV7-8 CASSLAARDEKLFF TGTGCCAGCAGCTTAGCTGCCAGAGATGAAAAACTGTTTTTT
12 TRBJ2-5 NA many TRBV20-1 CSVIGQQETQYF TGCAGTGTGATAGGCCAGCAAGAGACCCAGTACTTC
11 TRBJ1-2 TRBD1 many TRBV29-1 CSVGTGDGYTF TGCAGCGTCGGGACAGGGGATGGCTACACCTTC
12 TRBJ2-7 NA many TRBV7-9 CASSYKQYEQYF TGTGCCAGCAGCTATAAGCAATACGAGCAGTACTTC
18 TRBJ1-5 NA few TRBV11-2 CASSEGLRGSGSNQPQHF TGTGCCAGCAGCGAAGGGTTAAGGGGCAGTGGGAGCAATCAGCCCCAGCATTTT
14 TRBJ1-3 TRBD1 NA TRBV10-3 CAISAGTAGNTIYF TGTGCCATCAGTGCCGGGACAGCTGGAAACACCATATATTTT
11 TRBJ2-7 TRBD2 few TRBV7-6 CAREREYEQYF TGTGCTAGAGAGCGGGAGTACGAGCAGTACTTC
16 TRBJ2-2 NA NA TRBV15 CATSRGGRGHTGELFF TGTGCCACCAGCAGAGGTGGCAGGGGTCACACCGGGGAGCTGTTTTTT
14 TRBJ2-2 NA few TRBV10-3 CAIRNRENTGELFF TGTGCCATCAGGAACAGGGAAAACACCGGGGAGCTGTTTTTT
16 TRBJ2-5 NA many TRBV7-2 CASSTPRTTYQETQYF TGTGCCAGCAGCACCCCTCGGACGACCTACCAAGAGACCCAGTACTTC
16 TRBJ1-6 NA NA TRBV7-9 CASSLVQGLDNSPLHF TGTGCCAGCAGCTTAGTTCAGGGGCTCGACAATTCACCCCTCCACTTT
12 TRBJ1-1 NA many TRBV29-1 CSVVSGASKAFF TGCAGCGTTGTCTCAGGGGCATCGAAGGCTTTCTTT
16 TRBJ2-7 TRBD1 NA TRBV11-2 CASSRNPGTGAYEQYF TGTGCCAGTAGTCGAAACCCCGGGACAGGGGCGTACGAGCAGTACTTC
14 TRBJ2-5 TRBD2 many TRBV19 CASSAGLAGETQYF TGTGCCAGTAGCGCGGGACTAGCGGGGGAGACCCAGTACTTC
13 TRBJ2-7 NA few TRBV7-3 CASSLEGRGEQYF TGTGCCAGCAGCTTAGAGGGACGGGGCGAGCAGTACTTC
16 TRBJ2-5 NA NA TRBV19 CASSPEPWTSGETQYF TGTGCCAGTAGCCCTGAACCCTGGACTTCGGGAGAGACCCAGTACTTC
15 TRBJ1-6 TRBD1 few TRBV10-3 CASSYSTGVSSPLHF TGTGCCAGCAGTTACTCGACAGGGGTAAGCTCACCCCTCCACTTT
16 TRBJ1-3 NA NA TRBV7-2 CASTRVADSAGNTIYF TGTGCCAGCACCAGGGTGGCCGACAGTGCTGGAAACACCATATATTTT
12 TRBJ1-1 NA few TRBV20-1 CSRSSPYTEAFF TGCAGTCGCTCGTCTCCGTACACTGAAGCTTTCTTT
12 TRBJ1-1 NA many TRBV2 CASSTDGTEAFF TGTGCCAGCAGTACGGATGGCACTGAAGCTTTCTTT
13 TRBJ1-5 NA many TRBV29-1 CSVAQNSNQPQHF TGCAGCGTTGCTCAGAATAGCAATCAGCCCCAGCATTTT
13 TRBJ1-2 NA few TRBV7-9 CASSLLGGFGYTF TGTGCCAGCAGCCTCCTAGGGGGGTTCGGCTACACCTTC
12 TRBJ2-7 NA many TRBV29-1 CSVVRTSHEQYF TGCAGCGTCGTACGTACTAGTCACGAGCAGTACTTC
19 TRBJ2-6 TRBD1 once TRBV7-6 CASSSYSTGASSGANVLTF TGTGCCAGCAGCTCCTACTCGACAGGGGCAAGCTCTGGGGCCAACGTCCTGACTTTC
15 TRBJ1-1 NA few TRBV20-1 CSGRATGTPNTEAFF TGCAGTGGCAGAGCTACAGGGACCCCGAACACTGAAGCTTTCTTT
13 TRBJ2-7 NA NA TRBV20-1 CSARAPSSYEQYF TGCAGTGCTAGGGCCCCTAGCAGCTACGAGCAGTACTTC
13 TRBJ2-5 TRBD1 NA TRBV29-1 CSILTGGKETQYF TGCAGCATCCTGACAGGGGGCAAAGAGACCCAGTACTTC
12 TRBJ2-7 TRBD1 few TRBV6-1 CAVGQGMGEQYF TGTGCCGTGGGACAGGGGATGGGCGAGCAGTACTTC
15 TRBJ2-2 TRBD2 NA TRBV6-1 CASSPSLAHTGELFF TGTGCCAGCAGTCCCTCACTAGCGCACACCGGGGAGCTGTTTTTT
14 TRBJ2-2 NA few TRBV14 CASSQVRRTGELFF TGTGCCAGCAGCCAAGTTCGGAGGACCGGGGAGCTGTTTTTT
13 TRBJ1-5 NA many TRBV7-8 CASRVDAGQPQHF TGTGCCAGCAGAGTAGACGCCGGGCAGCCCCAGCATTTT
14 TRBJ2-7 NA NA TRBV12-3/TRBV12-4 CASSPTGNSYEQYF TGTGCCAGCAGCCCTACAGGGAACTCCTACGAGCAGTACTTC
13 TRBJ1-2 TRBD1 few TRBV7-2 CASSFRGDYGYTF TGTGCCAGCAGCTTCAGGGGGGACTATGGCTACACCTTC
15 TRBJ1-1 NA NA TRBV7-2 CASSYRDGLNTEAFF TGTGCCAGCAGCTACCGGGACGGACTGAACACTGAAGCTTTCTTT
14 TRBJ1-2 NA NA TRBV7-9 CASKVAQVNYGYTF TGTGCCAGCAAGGTAGCTCAGGTGAACTATGGCTACACCTTC
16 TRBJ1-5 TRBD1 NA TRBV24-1 CATSESGTGQNQPQHF TGTGCCACCAGTGAGTCCGGGACAGGGCAAAATCAGCCCCAGCATTTT
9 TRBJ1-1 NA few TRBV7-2 CASSFPPFF TGTGCCAGCAGCTTTCCCCCCTTCTTT
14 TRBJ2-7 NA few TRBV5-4 CASSKDSISYEQYF TGTGCCAGCAGCAAGGACAGTATCTCCTACGAGCAGTACTTC
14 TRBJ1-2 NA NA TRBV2 CASSYGPQGSGYTF TGTGCCAGCAGTTACGGGCCGCAGGGGTCCGGCTACACCTTC
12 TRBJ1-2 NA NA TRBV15 CATSRVGGGYTF TGTGCCACCAGCAGAGTAGGCGGAGGCTACACCTTC
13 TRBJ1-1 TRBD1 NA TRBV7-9 CASSSRGDRLASF TGTGCCAGCAGCTCCCGAGGGGACAGGTTAGCTTCCTTT
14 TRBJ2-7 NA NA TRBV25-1 CASSLSPGTDEQYF TGTGCCAGCAGTTTATCCCCCGGGACGGACGAGCAGTACTTC
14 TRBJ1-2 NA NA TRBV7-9 CASSLTYGTSWDTF TGTGCCAGCAGCTTAACTTACGGGACCTCCTGGGACACCTTC
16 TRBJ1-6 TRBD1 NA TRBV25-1 CASSVPGQPYNSPLHF TGTGCCAGCAGCGTACCGGGACAGCCCTATAATTCACCCCTCCACTTT
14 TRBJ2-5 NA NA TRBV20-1 CSARVPRFQETQYF TGCAGTGCTAGGGTGCCAAGGTTCCAAGAGACCCAGTACTTC
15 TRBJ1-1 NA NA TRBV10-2 CASSYGGRSNTEAFF TGTGCCAGCAGTTACGGAGGCAGGAGTAACACTGAAGCTTTCTTT